The present T cell receptor (beta chain) was sequenced within a study of OX40 agonist ivuxolimab in advanced cancers. Regarding the complete study: Ivuxolimab was an agonistic, fully human IgG2 monoclonal antibody directed against OX40 (CD134), a costimulatory receptor. Intravenous ivuxolimab was administered to patients every 2 weeks at six dose levels: 0.01, 0.1, 0.3, 1.5, 3 and 10 mg/kg. Of the approximately 54 dose-escalation patients, hepatocellular carcinoma was present in approximately 20, melanoma in some 15, renal cell carcinoma in 9 and head and neck cancer in 9. The dose-escalation cohort was roughly 87% male with a mean age of about 60 years, ranging from roughly 20 to 80. Patients were allowed to have had prior anti-PD-1, anti-PD-L1 or anti-CTLA-4 therapy, and around 41% of the dose-escalation patients had previously received checkpoint inhibitors. Three dose-escalation patients achieved partial responses, one with hepatocellular carcinoma and two with cutaneous melanoma. The point of sequencing TCRbeta in the periphery was to test whether ivuxolimab changed TCR sequence diversity and drove clonal T-cell expansion. The paper describes the monotherapy dose-escalation part (N of about 54 patients) of the phase I trial of ivuxolimab. Broader findings and caveats from the paper: At doses of 0.1 to 3.0 mg/kg, clonal expansion of both CD4+ and CD8+ blood T cells was observed from baseline to week 6. In the 0.1-3.0 mg/kg groups, partial responders had among the lowest normalized peripheral clonal expansion, particularly in CD8+ T cells. After ivuxolimab, more expanded clones were found on average in CD8+ T cells than in CD4+ T cells. Low levels of normalized T-cell clonal expansion were also seen in some nonresponding patients. Antigen specificity was not determined for the clonally expanded peripheral T cells.

Trimming leaves V shorter by 4 bases and J shorter by 0 bases, with the junction holding 12 bases beyond the gene matches. The germline V gene supplies CDR1 KGHSH and CDR2 LQKENI. The CDR3 covers 17 residues, taking in both the cysteine and the phenylalanine. Only the CDR3 DNA stays, 51 bases, in frame from base 1. The trial excluded patients who had a history of autoimmune disease or were on systemic immunosuppression. Peripheral blood for TCR sequencing was collected from all dose cohorts at baseline, on cycle 4 day 1, and on cycle 7 day 1. Samples came from an open-label, multicenter, first-in-human phase I dose-escalation trial of ivuxolimab. Adults with locally advanced or metastatic melanoma, renal cell, hepatocellular, or head and neck squamous cell carcinoma were enrolled in the trial. CD4+ and CD8+ T cells were sorted separately from peripheral blood before TCR sequencing. Genomic DNA was isolated from the sorted cells so that the TCRbeta CDR3 region could be sequenced. TCRbeta CDR3 regions were sequenced using the immunoSEQ Assay. Held by TCRdb, this immuneACCESS table contains in-frame sequences only and omits some clones. Under half of the omission traces to an unresolved V gene where checked; the cause of the rest is unknown. The sample yields 60,000 to 65,000 clones; around 84% were counted once. Together, the top ten hold around 2.1% of the sample.

Note on this clone: Its target antigen remains unknown. Per-base qualities were not stored, and no clone one base away is much larger.

The sequencing used CD4+ or CD8+ T cells sorted from blood, collected in a trial of the OX40 agonist ivuxolimab. This chain joins TRBV18 to TRBJ2-7, with TRBD1 matching 7 junction bases. The receptor was isolated from an adult with an advanced solid tumor such as melanoma, head and neck, liver or kidney cancer. The CDR3 loop reads CASSQGTGAKSSYEQYF. Read as DNA, the sequence is TGTGCCAGCTCACAAGGTACAGGGGCGAAAAGCTCCTACGAGCAGTACTTC.